This TCR beta chain was sequenced during a study of metastatic and nonmetastatic thyroid tumors (dated by TCRdb to 2018 to 2020). For context, the study as a whole: For patients with malignant and with benign thyroid disease, the researchers compared repertoires between peripheral blood samples and tumor or nodule tissue samples. What the research found in general, with its limitations: TCR beta diversity was reported as significantly higher in malignant tumors than in benign nodules, in both blood and tumor samples.

No treatment had been received by any patient before thyroid surgery. Patient clinical samples collected from about 2011 to 2018 were retrospectively analysed using T-cell receptor beta sequencing. Note on this clone: It has no known antigen specificity. Base qualities are not recorded, but no much larger clone differs from it by a single base.

The library was built by means of PCR. Sequencing relied on an Illumina HiSeq 4000. The TCR beta-chain CDR3 region of each patient was profiled by high-throughput sequencing. In the paper's pipeline: Drawing on CDR3 differences between clinicopathological groups, the researchers built a classifier meant to tell apart patients with distant-metastatic papillary thyroid cancer. To measure repertoire diversity the researchers used the Shannon index, while the Morisita-Horn index served to gauge how similar the tumor and blood repertoires were. TCRdb reprocessed the public reads (quality trimming at Q25 with fastp, clone calling with MiXCR) and kept in-frame beta chains. The V and J calls follow TCRdb's processing rather than the paper's. In this sample the table shows around 25,000 clones, 20% to 30% of which occur a single time. In total, the top ten clones hold just over 6% of the sample. The CDR3, cysteine through phenylalanine, is 12 amino acids long. Just the 36-base CDR3 DNA is kept, in frame starting at base 1. The germline ends are 11 bases apart after V is trimmed by 8 bases and J by 3 bases. Looking up the germline V gene yields CDR1 MNHNS and CDR2 SASEGT.

Sequencing input: blood. This TCR derives from a female donor with papillary thyroid cancer or a benign thyroid nodule (not recorded which). Some clones in this sample may be carry-over from other donors' samples. The chain couples TRBV6-1 to TRBJ2-7; the D segment cannot be called with confidence. The DNA is TGTGCCAGCCTCGACAATTACTACGAGCAGTACTTC. Translated, it reads CASLDNYYEQYF.